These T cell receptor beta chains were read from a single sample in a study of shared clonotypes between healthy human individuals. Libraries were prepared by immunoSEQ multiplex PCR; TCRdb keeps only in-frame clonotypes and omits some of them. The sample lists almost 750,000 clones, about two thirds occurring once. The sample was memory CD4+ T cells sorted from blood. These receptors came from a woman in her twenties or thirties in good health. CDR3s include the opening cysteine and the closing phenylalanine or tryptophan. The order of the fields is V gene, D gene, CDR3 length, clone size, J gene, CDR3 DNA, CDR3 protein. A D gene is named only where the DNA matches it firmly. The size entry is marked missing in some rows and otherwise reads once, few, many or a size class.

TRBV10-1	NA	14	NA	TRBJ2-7	TGCGCCAGCAGTCGGGGTGGCGGCGGGGCCGAGCAGTACTTC	CASSRGGGGAEQYF
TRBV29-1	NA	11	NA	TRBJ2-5	TGCAGCGGTGCCGTGGAGGAGGAGCAGTACTTC	CSGAVEEEQYF
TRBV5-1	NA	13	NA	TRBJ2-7	TGCGCCAGCTCTAGCTCTCCCTCCTACGAGCAGTACTTC	CASSSSPSYEQYF
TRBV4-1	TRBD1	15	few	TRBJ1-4	TGCGCCAGCAGCCAAGGGCCAGGGGGCGATGAAAAACTGTTTTTT	CASSQGPGGDEKLFF
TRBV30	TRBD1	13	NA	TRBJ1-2	TGTGCCTGGGGGACAGGGGGGCTCTATGGCTACACCTTC	CAWGTGGLYGYTF
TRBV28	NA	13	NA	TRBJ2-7	TGTGCCAGCAGTCCGACCGGGGCTAATGAGCAGTACTTC	CASSPTGANEQYF
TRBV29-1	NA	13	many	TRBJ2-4	TGCAGCGTCCGAAACAGGGAGGGGGACATTCAGTACTTC	CSVRNREGDIQYF
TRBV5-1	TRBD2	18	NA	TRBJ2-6	TGCGCCAGCAGCGGAGGACTAGCGGGAGGGGCAGGGGCCAACGTCCTGACTTTC	CASSGGLAGGAGANVLTF
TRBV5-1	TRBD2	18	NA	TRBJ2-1	TGCGCCAGCAGCTCCCGTCCGGGTAGCGGGAGTGTATACAATGAGCAGTTCTTC	CASSSRPGSGSVYNEQFF
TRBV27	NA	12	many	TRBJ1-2	TGTGCCAGCAGGGCAGGGTTCTATGGCTACACCTTC	CASRAGFYGYTF
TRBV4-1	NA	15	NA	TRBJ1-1	TGCGCCAGCAGCCAAACTGGGCTCCGGAACACTGAAGCTTTCTTT	CASSQTGLRNTEAFF
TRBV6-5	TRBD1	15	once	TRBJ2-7	TGTGCCAGCAGTCCTCGACAGGGATCGGGCTACGAGCAGTACTTC	CASSPRQGSGYEQYF
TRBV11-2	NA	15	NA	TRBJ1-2	TGTGCCAGCAGTTTTGATGAGGGACGGCCCTATGGCTACACCTTC	CASSFDEGRPYGYTF
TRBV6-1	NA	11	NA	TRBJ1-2	TGTGCCAGTCAGGACAACTATGGCTACACCTTC	CASQDNYGYTF